The rows below give T cell receptor beta chains drawn from one sample of a study of T cell repertoires in cytomegalovirus infection. TCRdb independently ran MiXCR on the reads; one entry per CDR3 protein. Found here are 200,000 to 300,000 distinct CDR3 sequences, around 15% of them singletons; the top ten hold 8.8%. The specimen sequenced was PBMCs. The receptor source for this set is a human donor in good health (CMV status not recorded). Some clones in this sample may be carry-over from other donors' samples. The CDR3 runs from the conserved cysteine through the conserved F or W. A D gene is named only where the DNA matches it firmly. Clone size is shown for a subset of rows, as once, few, many or a class of expanded clone.

d_gene	abundance	v_gene	j_gene	CDR3aa	CDR3nt
.	.	TRBV19	TRBJ1-2	CASRGSRGYGYTF	TGTGCCAGTAGAGGGTCAAGGGGCTATGGCTACACCTTC
.	few	TRBV19	TRBJ1-5	CASSAGREQPQHF	TGTGCCAGTAGTGCGGGACGGGAACAGCCCCAGCATTTT
.	many	TRBV7-2	TRBJ2-7	CASSLGSGHSYEQYF	TGTGCCAGCAGCTTAGGTAGCGGACACTCCTACGAGCAGTACTTC
.	many	TRBV12-3/TRBV12-4	TRBJ2-7	CASSLGREQYF	TGTGCCAGCAGTTTAGGGAGGGAGCAGTACTTC
.	many	TRBV3-1	TRBJ1-5	CASSQNDYQPQHF	TGTGCCAGCAGCCAAAATGACTACCAGCCCCAGCATTTT
.	few	TRBV3-1	TRBJ2-1	CASSQERVGQGRDEQFF	TGTGCCAGCAGCCAAGAAAGGGTTGGGCAGGGAAGGGATGAGCAGTTCTTC
TRBD1	few	TRBV5-1	TRBJ2-4	CASSPGQGANIQYF	TGCGCCAGCAGCCCCGGACAGGGGGCAAACATTCAGTACTTC
.	few	TRBV29-1	TRBJ1-1	CSVQPNTEAFF	TGCAGCGTTCAGCCGAACACTGAAGCTTTCTTT
TRBD1	many	TRBV28	TRBJ1-4	CASSPSDRGDEKLFF	TGTGCCAGCAGTCCCTCCGACAGGGGAGACGAAAAACTGTTTTTT
TRBD2	few	TRBV10-1	TRBJ2-1	CASSRLRGGMNEQFF	TGCGCCAGCAGCCGTCTTCGGGGGGGCATGAATGAGCAGTTCTTC
.	many	TRBV12-3/TRBV12-4	TRBJ2-7	CASSPSGTGAYEQYF	TGTGCCAGCAGCCCATCAGGGACGGGAGCCTACGAGCAGTACTTC
TRBD1	many	TRBV28	TRBJ2-7	CASRPYPGQGVYEQYF	TGTGCCAGCAGACCTTATCCGGGACAGGGCGTCTACGAGCAGTACTTC
TRBD2	many	TRBV7-2	TRBJ2-3	CASSLLPGTRNTDTQYF	TGTGCCAGCAGCTTACTTCCCGGGACTAGAAACACAGATACGCAGTATTTT
TRBD2	many	TRBV20-1	TRBJ2-1	CSAQAGSSYNEQFF	TGCAGTGCTCAAGCGGGAAGCTCCTACAATGAGCAGTTCTTC
TRBD1	many	TRBV27	TRBJ1-4	CATGTGMRKLFF	TGTGCCACCGGGACAGGGATGAGAAAACTGTTTTTT
.	.	TRBV28	TRBJ1-1	CASSLSKLNTEAFF	TGTGCCAGCAGTTTATCCAAGTTGAACACTGAAGCTTTCTTT
TRBD1	few	TRBV12-3/TRBV12-4	TRBJ1-3	CASSSRQGALTRPVSGNTIYF	TGTGCCAGCAGTTCCCGACAGGGGGCCCTTACTCGCCCTGTCTCTGGAAACACCATATATTTT
TRBD2	.	TRBV9	TRBJ2-3	CASSPPGLGFPDTQYF	TGTGCCAGCAGCCCCCCCGGACTAGGATTCCCAGATACGCAGTATTTT
TRBD1	few	TRBV29-1	TRBJ1-2	CSVEGGQARGYTF	TGCAGCGTTGAAGGAGGACAGGCTAGGGGCTACACCTTC
TRBD1	.	TRBV4-3	TRBJ1-1	CASSQDDRGRDTEAFF	TGCGCCAGCAGCCAAGACGACAGGGGTAGGGACACTGAAGCTTTCTTT
.	few	TRBV2	TRBJ2-2	CASSEAPLLGPRELFF	TGTGCCAGCAGTGAAGCCCCCTTATTAGGGCCCCGGGAGCTGTTTTTT